This T cell receptor (beta chain) derives from a study of shared clonotypes between healthy human individuals. General observations from the study: Estimated clonotype richness was generally higher in naive than memory subsets.

Germline V gene data show CDR1 as MNHNS and CDR2 as SASEGT. The V end was cut by 6 bases, the J end by 1 base, with 3 bases between. The CDR3 spans 11 residues. In the case of this clone: Its antigen is unknown.

The data were produced by immunoSEQ multiplex PCR, yet TCRdb's version contains in-frame clones alone and is incomplete. The sample carries about 1 million clones, 70% to 80% recorded once. Healthy HIV-negative adults without recent acute infections or vaccinations served as donors. Sequencing was carried out using memory CD4+ T cells sorted from blood. Sample subset: CD45RA-negative fraction. This receptor was identified in a man younger than 35 in good health. J is TRBJ1-1 and V is TRBV6-1; D ambiguous. The CDR3 is CASRSNTEAFF. The CDR3 DNA sequence: TGTGCCAGCAGGTCGAACACTGAAGCTTTCTTT.